Listed below are T cell receptor beta chains from one sample, sequenced in a study of beta chain features in type 1 diabetes. The method was immunoSEQ multiplex PCR; TCRdb's version includes in-frame clones alone and lacks a portion of them. The repertoire includes roughly 380,000 clones, about 18% of them detected once, and 0.044% sits in the top ten. Input material: naive CD4+ T cells from blood. These receptors all come from a woman in her late teens or twenties in good health. CDR3s include the opening cysteine and the closing phenylalanine or tryptophan. D genes are given only for firm matches. Clone size, where shown, is once, few, many, or a class for clones that have expanded.

size	D	V	J	DNA	CDR3
few	.	TRBV10-3	TRBJ2-7	TGTGCCATCAGTGGTGGGCCTCCACCCACCTACGAGCAGTACTTC	CAISGGPPPTYEQYF
.	TRBD2	TRBV30	TRBJ2-1	TGTGCCTGGAGTCCAGCGGGGATCTACAATGAGCAGTTCTTC	CAWSPAGIYNEQFF
.	TRBD1	TRBV14	TRBJ1-2	TGTGCCAGCAGCCAGGGACAGGCTGGTGGCTACACCTTC	CASSQGQAGGYTF
few	.	TRBV5-4	TRBJ2-1	TGTGCCAGCAGCTTGGGACTAGAGTCCTACAATGAGCAGTTCTTC	CASSLGLESYNEQFF
few	TRBD1	TRBV11-2	TRBJ1-1	TGTGCCAGCAGCTTATCCCGACAGGGGAAGTATTTCACTGAAGCTTTCTTT	CASSLSRQGKYFTEAFF
few	TRBD2	TRBV2	TRBJ2-1	TGTGCCAGCAAGGGACTATCGATAGTCAATGAGCAGTTCTTC	CASKGLSIVNEQFF
once	.	TRBV7-8	TRBJ2-5	TGTGCCAGCAGCTCCGAAGAGACCCAGTACTTC	CASSSEETQYF
few	TRBD1	TRBV4-1	TRBJ1-5	TGCGCCAGCAGCCCCGGACAGGGGGCGGTTAGGTATCAGCCCCAGCATTTT	CASSPGQGAVRYQPQHF
few	.	TRBV14	TRBJ2-5	TGTGCCAGCAGCCAAGAAGATTCCTCCCGGGAGACCCAGTACTTC	CASSQEDSSRETQYF
few	TRBD2	TRBV2	TRBJ2-1	TGTGCCAGCCAGCGGGGTCTATTGAATGAGCAGTTCTTC	CASQRGLLNEQFF
.	.	TRBV7-2	TRBJ2-5	TGTGCCAGCAGCGGGGCCGCGCTCGACCAGTACTTC	CASSGAALDQYF
.	TRBD1	TRBV5-1	TRBJ1-1	TGCGCCAGCAGCTTAGGGACAGCGAACACTGAAGCTTTCTTT	CASSLGTANTEAFF
few	.	TRBV29-1	TRBJ2-5	TGCAGCGTCGCACGACAGGTCCAAGAGACCCAGTACTTC	CSVARQVQETQYF
few	TRBD2	TRBV7-2	TRBJ2-1	TGTGCCAGCAGCTTGGAACTAGCGGGACACAATGAGCAGTTCTTC	CASSLELAGHNEQFF
.	.	TRBV23-1	TRBJ2-1	TGCGCCAGCAGTCCGTCCGGTGAGCAGTTCTTC	CASSPSGEQFF
.	TRBD2	TRBV9	TRBJ2-7	TGTGCCAGCAGCGTAGAGGCTAGCGGGAGGATCTACGAGCAGTACTTC	CASSVEASGRIYEQYF
few	.	TRBV5-4	TRBJ2-3	TGTGCCAGCAGGGCCGACAGAAGCACAGATACGCAGTATTTT	CASRADRSTDTQYF
few	.	TRBV29-1	TRBJ1-4	TGCAGCGCTACAGGGCTTGGGGAAAAACTGTTTTTT	CSATGLGEKLFF
.	.	TRBV7-2	TRBJ1-2	TGTGCCAGCAGCTCCGGGGGGTTCTATGGCTACACCTTC	CASSSGGFYGYTF
.	.	TRBV7-2	TRBJ2-3	TGTGCCAGCAGCTTAAGAGCGTTTGGCACAGATACGCAGTATTTT	CASSLRAFGTDTQYF
few	TRBD1	TRBV7-9	TRBJ2-5	TGTGCCAGCAGCTCCCCCCAGAAGGGGGCATACCAAGAGACCCAGTACTTC	CASSSPQKGAYQETQYF
few	TRBD2	TRBV2	TRBJ2-3	TGTGCCAGCAGTGCGAGACTAGCAAGGGATACGCAGTATTTT	CASSARLARDTQYF
few	.	TRBV29-1	TRBJ1-5	TGCAGCGTTGAAGATCCGGGTCAGCCCCAGCATTTT	CSVEDPGQPQHF
few	TRBD1	TRBV2	TRBJ2-7	TGTGCCAGCAGCAGGGGACAGGGGACCTACGAGCAGTACTTC	CASSRGQGTYEQYF
few	.	TRBV25-1	TRBJ1-2	TGTGCCAGCAGTCCTAACCGGGGGGCGCATAACTATGGCTACACCTTC	CASSPNRGAHNYGYTF
.	TRBD2	TRBV9	TRBJ2-3	TGTGCCAGCAGCCCGACTAGCGGGAGGGCCTCGGTAGATACGCAGTATTTT	CASSPTSGRASVDTQYF
.	.	TRBV5-1	TRBJ2-5	TGCGCCAGCAGCCTGGAGGGCCGGTCAGGGAGGGAGACCCAGTACTTC	CASSLEGRSGRETQYF